Listed here is a single TCR beta chain. What it binds is unknown. These data are taken from a study of cytomegalovirus exposure and HLA in healthy donors. Overall study context: Unique TCR beta sequences numbering about 100 million came from 190 million or so T cells in an earlier analysis.

At the time of sampling, donors were nominally healthy, though unrecorded immune exposures were likely. There are 17 residues in the CDR3. The junction had 9 bases not matched to a gene; V was cut back by 5 bases and J by 3 bases. Per germline, CDR1 LNHDA and CDR2 SQIVND (reference sequence). Study results and limitations: Association of a missense DCLRE1C variant with TCR beta V- and J-gene trimming was reported in a later analysis. Later work found most CMV-associated TCR beta chains apparently HLA-restricted.

The PCR was carried out with 60 Vbeta primers and 13 Jbeta primers. The table came from immunoSEQ multiplex PCR; TCRdb's copy has only in-frame clones and leaves some out. The sample shows 35,000 to 45,000 clones, about 50% of them seen only once. The receptor comes from a human donor in good health. Sequencing was performed on PBMCs. The chain recombines TRBV19 with TRBJ2-3; 12 nucleotides match TRBD2. The CDR3 DNA reads TGTGCCAGTAGTCGTCGACTAGCGGGAGTTGGGACAGATACGCAGTATTTT. Its protein product is CASSRRLAGVGTDTQYF.